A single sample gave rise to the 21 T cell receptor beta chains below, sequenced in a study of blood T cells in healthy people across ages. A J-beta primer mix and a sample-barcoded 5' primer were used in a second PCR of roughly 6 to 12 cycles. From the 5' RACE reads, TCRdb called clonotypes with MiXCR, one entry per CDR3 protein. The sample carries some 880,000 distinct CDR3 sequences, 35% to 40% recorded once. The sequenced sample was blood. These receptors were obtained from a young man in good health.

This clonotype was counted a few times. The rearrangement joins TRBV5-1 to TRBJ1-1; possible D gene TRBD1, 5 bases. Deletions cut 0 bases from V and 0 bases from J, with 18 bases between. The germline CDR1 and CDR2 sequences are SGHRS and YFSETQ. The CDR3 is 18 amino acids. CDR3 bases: TGCGCCAGCAGCTTGGCCCCCAACGTACCGGGGGTGAACACTGAAGCTTTCTTT. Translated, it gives CASSLAPNVPGVNTEAFF. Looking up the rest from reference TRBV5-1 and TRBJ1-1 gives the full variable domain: KAGVTQTPRYLIKTRGQQVTLSCSPISGHRSVSWYQQTPGQGLQFLFEYFSETQRNKGNFPGRFSGRQFSNSRSEMNVSTLELGDSALYLCASSLAPNVPGVNTEAFFGQGTRLTVV.

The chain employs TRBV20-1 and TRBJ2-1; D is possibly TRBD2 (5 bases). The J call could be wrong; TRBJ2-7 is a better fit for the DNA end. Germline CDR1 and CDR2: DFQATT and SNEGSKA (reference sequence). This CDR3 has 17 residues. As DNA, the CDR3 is TGCAGTGCTAGAGATCGTGAGGGCGTCCCCTCCTACAATGAGCAGTACTTC. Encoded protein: CSARDREGVPSYNEQYF.

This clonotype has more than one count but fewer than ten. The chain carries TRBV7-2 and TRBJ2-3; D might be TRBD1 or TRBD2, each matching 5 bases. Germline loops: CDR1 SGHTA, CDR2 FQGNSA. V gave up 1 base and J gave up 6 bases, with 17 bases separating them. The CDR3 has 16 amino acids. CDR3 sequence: CASSLGTGGGQDTQYF. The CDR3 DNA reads TGTGCCAGCAGCTTAGGTACAGGTGGGGGTCAGGATACGCAGTATTTT.

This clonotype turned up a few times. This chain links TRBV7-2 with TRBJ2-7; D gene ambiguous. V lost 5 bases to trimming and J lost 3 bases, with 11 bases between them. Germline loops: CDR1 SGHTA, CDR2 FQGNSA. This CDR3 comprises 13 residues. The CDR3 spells CASSPLEVYEQYF. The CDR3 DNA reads TGTGCCAGCAGCCCCCTCGAGGTCTACGAGCAGTACTTC. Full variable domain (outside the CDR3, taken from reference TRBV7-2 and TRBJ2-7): GAGVSQSPSNKVTEKGKDVELRCDPISGHTALYWYRQSLGQGLEFLIYFQGNSAPDKSGLPSDRFSAERTGGSVSTLTIQRTQQEDSAVYLCASSPLEVYEQYFGPGTRLTVT.

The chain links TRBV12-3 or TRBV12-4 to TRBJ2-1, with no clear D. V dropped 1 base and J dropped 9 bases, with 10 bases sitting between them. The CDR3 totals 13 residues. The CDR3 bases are TGTGCCAGCAGTTTAGACTCCATCAGTGAGCAGTTCTTC. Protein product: CASSLDSISEQFF.

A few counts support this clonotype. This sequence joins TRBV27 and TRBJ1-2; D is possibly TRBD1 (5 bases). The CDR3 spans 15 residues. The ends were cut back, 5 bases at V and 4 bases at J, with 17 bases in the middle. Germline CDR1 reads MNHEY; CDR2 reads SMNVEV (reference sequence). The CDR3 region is CASSPSEDTRYGYTF. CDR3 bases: TGTGCCAGCAGTCCCAGCGAGGACACCCGCTATGGCTACACCTTC.

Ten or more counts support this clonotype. DNA for the CDR3: TGTGCCAGCAGCCCTAGGGCTGATAGCTCCTACAATGAGCAGTTCTTC. Its protein is CASSPRADSSYNEQFF. The chain carries TRBV11-2 and TRBJ2-1; no reliable D call. This CDR3 region has 16 residues. Germline V gene data show CDR1 as SGHAT and CDR2 as FQNNGV. V lost 5 bases to trimming and J lost 0 bases, with 14 bases between them.

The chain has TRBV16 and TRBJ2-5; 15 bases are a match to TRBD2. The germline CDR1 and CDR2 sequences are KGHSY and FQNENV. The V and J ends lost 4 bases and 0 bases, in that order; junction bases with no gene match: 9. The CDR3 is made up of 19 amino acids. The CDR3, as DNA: TGTGCCAGCAGCCCAATAGGGACTAGCGGGAGGACGTACCAAGAGACCCAGTACTTC. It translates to CASSPIGTSGRTYQETQYF. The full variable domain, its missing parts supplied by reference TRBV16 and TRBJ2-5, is GEEVAQTPKHLVRGEGQKAKLYCAPIKGHSYVFWYQQVLKNEFKFLISFQNENVFDETGMPKERFSAKCLPNSPCSLEIQATKLEDSAVYFCASSPIGTSGRTYQETQYFGPGTRLLVL.

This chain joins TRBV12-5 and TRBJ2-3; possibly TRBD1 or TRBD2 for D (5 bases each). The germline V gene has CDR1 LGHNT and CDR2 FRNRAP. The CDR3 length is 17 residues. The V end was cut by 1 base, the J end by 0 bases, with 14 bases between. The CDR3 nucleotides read TGTGCTAGTGGTTTGGGGGAGAAGAAGGGGAGCACAGATACGCAGTATTTT. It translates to CASGLGEKKGSTDTQYF.

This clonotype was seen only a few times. The CDR3 loop reads CASSLAGKTYEQYF. DNA for the CDR3: TGTGCCAGCAGCTTAGCCGGGAAAACCTACGAGCAGTACTTC. The chain carries TRBV7-2 and TRBJ2-7, with D tentatively TRBD2 (5 bases). There are 14 residues in the CDR3. The V gene lost 0 bases and the J gene lost 2 bases, with 8 bases spanning the gap. The germline V gene has CDR1 SGHTA and CDR2 FQGNSA.

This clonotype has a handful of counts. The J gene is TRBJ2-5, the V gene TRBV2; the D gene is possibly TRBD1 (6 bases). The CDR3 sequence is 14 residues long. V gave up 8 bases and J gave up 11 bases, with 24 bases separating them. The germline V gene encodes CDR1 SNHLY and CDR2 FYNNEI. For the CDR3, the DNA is TGTGCCAGCGGGGTCCAATTGGGACACAATGAGCAGTACTTC. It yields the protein CASGVQLGHNEQYF.

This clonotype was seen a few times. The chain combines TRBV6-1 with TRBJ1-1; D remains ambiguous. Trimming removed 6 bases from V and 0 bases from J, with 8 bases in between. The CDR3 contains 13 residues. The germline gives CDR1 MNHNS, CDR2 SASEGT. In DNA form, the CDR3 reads TGTGCCAGCAGCGGCCGCCTGAACACTGAAGCTTTCTTT. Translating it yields CASSGRLNTEAFF.

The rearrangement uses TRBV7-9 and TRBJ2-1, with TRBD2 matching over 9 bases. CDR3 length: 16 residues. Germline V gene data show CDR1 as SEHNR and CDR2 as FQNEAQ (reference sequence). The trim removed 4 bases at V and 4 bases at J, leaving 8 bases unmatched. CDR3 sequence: CASSSRGGAGYNEQFF. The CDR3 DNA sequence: TGTGCCAGCAGCTCCCGCGGGGGGGCCGGTTACAATGAGCAGTTCTTC. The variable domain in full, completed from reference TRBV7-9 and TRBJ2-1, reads DTGVSQNPRHKITKRGQNVTFRCDPISEHNRLYWYRQTLGQGPEFLTYFQNEAQLEKSRLLSDRFSAERPKGSFSTLEIQRTEQGDSAMYLCASSSRGGAGYNEQFFGPGTRLTVL.

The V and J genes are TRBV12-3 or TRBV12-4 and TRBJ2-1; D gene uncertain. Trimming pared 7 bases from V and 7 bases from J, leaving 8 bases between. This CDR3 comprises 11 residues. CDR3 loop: CASNGFNEQFF. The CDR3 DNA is TGTGCCAGCAACGGATTTAATGAGCAGTTCTTC.

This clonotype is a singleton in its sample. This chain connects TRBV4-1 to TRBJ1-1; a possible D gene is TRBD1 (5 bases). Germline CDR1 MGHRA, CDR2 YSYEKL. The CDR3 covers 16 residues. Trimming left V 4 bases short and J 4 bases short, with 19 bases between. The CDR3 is CASSPGLGRTPTEAFF. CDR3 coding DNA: TGCGCCAGCAGCCCTGGCTTGGGACGAACACCCACTGAAGCTTTCTTT.

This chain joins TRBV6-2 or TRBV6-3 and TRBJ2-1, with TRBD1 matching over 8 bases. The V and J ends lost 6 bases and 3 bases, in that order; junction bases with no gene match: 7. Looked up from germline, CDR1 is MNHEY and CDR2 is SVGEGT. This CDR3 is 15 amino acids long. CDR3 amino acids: CASRRQGRHYNEQFF. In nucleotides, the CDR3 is TGTGCCAGCAGACGACAGGGGCGACACTACAATGAGCAGTTCTTC.

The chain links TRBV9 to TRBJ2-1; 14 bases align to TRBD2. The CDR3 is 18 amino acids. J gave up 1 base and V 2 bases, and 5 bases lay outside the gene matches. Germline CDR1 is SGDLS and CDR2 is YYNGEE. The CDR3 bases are TGTGCCAGCAGCGTCGGACTAGCGGGGGGACAGTCCTACAATGAGCAGTTCTTC. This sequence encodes CASSVGLAGGQSYNEQFF.

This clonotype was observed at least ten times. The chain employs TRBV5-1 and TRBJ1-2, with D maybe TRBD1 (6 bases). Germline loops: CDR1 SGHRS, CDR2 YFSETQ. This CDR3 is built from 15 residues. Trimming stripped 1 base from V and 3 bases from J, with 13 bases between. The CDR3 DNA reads TGCGCCAGCAGCTTGAATGGGGGCTCTGACTATGGCTACACCTTC. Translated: CASSLNGGSDYGYTF.

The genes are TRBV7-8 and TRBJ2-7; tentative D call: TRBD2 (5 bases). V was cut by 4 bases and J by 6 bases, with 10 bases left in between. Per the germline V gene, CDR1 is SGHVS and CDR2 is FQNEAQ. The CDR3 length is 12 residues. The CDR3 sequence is CASSSPRGEQYF. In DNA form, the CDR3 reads TGTGCCAGCAGCTCCCCACGGGGCGAGCAGTACTTC. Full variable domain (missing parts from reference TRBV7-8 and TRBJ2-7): GAGVSQSPRYKVAKRGQDVALRCDPISGHVSLFWYQQALGQGPEFLTYFQNEAQLDKSGLPSDRFFAERPEGSVSTLKIQRTQQEDSAVYLCASSSPRGEQYFGPGTRLTVT.

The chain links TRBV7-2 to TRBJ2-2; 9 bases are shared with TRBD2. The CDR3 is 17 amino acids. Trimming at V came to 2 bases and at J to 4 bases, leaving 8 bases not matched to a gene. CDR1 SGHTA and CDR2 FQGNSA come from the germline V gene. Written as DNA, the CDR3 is TGTGCCAGCAGCTTAAGGCTAGCGGGGTGGAGCACCGGGGAGCTGTTTTTT. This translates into CASSLRLAGWSTGELFF.

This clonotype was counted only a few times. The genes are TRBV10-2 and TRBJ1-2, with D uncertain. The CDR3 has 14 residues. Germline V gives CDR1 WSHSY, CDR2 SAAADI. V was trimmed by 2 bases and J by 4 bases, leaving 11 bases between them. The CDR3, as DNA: TGCGCCAGCAGTGAGGCGGGCAGGCCCTATGGCTACACCTTC. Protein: CASSEAGRPYGYTF.